This T cell receptor beta chain was recovered during a study of blood T cell repertoires in COVID-19. On the study more broadly: Samples representing acute and convalescent COVID-19 were sourced from the United States, Italy and Spain. PBMCs, B-cell-depleted T cells, or T cells provided the cDNA or gDNA that made up the material.

In the original workflow: Reference gene primers were amplified, and this amplification served to estimate nucleated cell counts. Using immunoSEQ multiplex PCR, the repertoire was profiled, and TCRdb retains in-frame clones only, with some absent. V and J calls and clone size are given by that table; D and trimming were obtained from the DNA. This table has hundreds of thousands of clones, 85% appearing once. Germline V gene data show CDR1 as LGHDT and CDR2 as YNNKEL (reference sequence). The V end was cut by 4 bases, the J end by 9 bases, with 16 bases between. The CDR3 sequence is 15 residues long.

What was sequenced was peripheral blood. The V gene is TRBV3-1 (or the pseudogene TRBV3-2), the J gene TRBJ1-6; no clear D. This receptor was identified in a man over 45 with active or convalescent COVID-19. DNA of the CDR3: TGTGCCAGCAGCCCCATGGAGGTGGGGAGTTCACCCCTCCACTTT. It is translated as CASSPMEVGSSPLHF.